This record concerns one T cell receptor (beta chain) sequence. The sample belongs to a study of blood T cell repertoires in COVID-19. Study overall: Specimens from acute and convalescent COVID-19 originated in the United States, Italy and Spain. T cells, B-cell-depleted T cells, or PBMCs supplied cDNA or gDNA.

In the original analysis: Amplified reference gene primers provided the basis for estimating nucleated cell counts. Profiled with immunoSEQ multiplex PCR; TCRdb holds only in-frame clones, not every one. V and J calls and clone size come straight from that table; D and trimming were deduced from the DNA. Here the sample spans 30,000 or so clones, 80% to 90% being singletons. Germline-derived CDR1 and CDR2 are SEHNR and FQNEAQ (reference sequence). Trimming took 2 bases from V and 7 from J, leaving 15 bases between them. This CDR3 spans 14 amino acids. The sequence came from a woman aged 80 or over with active or convalescent COVID-19. V and J are TRBV7-9 and TRBJ2-7, with D possibly being TRBD1 (6 bases). Sample: peripheral blood. CDR3 sequence reads: CASSLSRKGVEQYF. In nucleotides, the CDR3 is TGTGCCAGCAGCTTAAGCCGCAAGGGGGTTGAGCAGTACTTC. Full variable domain (outside the CDR3, taken from reference TRBV7-9 and TRBJ2-7): DTGVSQNPRHKITKRGQNVTFRCDPISEHNRLYWYRQTLGQGPEFLTYFQNEAQLEKSRLLSDRFSAERPKGSFSTLEIQRTEQGDSAMYLCASSLSRKGVEQYFGPGTRLTVT.